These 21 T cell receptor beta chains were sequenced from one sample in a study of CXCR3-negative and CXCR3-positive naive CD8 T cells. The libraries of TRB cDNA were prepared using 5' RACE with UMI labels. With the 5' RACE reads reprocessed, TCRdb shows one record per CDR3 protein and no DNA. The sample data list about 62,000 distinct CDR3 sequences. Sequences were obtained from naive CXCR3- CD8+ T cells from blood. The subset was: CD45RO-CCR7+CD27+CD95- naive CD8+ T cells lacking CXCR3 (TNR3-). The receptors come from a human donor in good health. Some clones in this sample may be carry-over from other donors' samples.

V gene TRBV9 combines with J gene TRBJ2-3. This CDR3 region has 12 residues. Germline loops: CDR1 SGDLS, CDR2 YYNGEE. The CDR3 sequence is CASSVRGDTQYF.

The CDR3 loop reads CASSRQSSGANVLTF. This sequence joins TRBV23-1 and TRBJ2-6. TRBV23-1 is designated an ORF whose function remains uncertain. The CDR3 is 15 residues long.

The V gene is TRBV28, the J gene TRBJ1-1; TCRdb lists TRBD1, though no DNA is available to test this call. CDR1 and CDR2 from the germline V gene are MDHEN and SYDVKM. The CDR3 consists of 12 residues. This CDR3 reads CASRYRGVEAFF.

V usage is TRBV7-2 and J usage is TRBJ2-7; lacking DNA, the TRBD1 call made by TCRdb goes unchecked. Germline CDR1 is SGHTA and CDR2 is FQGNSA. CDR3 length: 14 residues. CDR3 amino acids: CASSLNPGSGEQYF.

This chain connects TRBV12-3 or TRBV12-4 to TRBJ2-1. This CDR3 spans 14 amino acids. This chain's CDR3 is CASSLIQPDNEQFF.

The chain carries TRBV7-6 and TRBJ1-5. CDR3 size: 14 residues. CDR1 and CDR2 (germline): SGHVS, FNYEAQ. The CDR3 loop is CASSLEGGVQPQHF.

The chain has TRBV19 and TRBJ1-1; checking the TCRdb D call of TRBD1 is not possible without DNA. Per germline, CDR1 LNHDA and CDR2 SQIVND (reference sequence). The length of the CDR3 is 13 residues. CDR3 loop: CASSPGGNTEAFF.

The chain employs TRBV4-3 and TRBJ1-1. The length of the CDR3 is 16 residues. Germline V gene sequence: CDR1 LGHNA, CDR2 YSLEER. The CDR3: CASSQDLGGSNTEAFF.

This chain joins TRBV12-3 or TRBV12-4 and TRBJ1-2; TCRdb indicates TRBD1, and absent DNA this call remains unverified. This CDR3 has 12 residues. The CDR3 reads CASSGTGHGYTF.

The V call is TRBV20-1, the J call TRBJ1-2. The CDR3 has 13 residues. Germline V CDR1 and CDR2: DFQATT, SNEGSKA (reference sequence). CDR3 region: CSARGTPNYGYTF.

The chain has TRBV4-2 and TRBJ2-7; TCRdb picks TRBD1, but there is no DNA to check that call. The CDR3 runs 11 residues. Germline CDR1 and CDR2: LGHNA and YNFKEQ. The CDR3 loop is CASNTGYEQYF.

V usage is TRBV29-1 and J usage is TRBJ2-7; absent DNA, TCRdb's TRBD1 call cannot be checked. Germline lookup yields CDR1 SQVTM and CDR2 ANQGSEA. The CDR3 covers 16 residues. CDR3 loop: CSVPGQGPKNTYEQYF.

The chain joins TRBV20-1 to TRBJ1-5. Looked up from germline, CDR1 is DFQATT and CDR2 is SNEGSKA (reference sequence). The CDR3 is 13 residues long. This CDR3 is CSAPQLANQPQHF.

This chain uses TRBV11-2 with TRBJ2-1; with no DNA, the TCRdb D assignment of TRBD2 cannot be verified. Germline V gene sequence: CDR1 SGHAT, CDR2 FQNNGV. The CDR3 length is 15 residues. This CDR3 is CASSLAQDFHNEQFF.

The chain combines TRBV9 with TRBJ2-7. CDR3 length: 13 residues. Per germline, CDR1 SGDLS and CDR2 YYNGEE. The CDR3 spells CASSGGSSYEQYF. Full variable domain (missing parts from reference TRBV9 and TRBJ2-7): DSGVTQTPKHLITATGQRVTLRCSPRSGDLSVYWYQQSLDQGLQFLIQYYNGEERAKGNILERFSAQQFPDLHSELNLSSLELGDSALYFCASSGGSSYEQYFGPGTRLTVT.

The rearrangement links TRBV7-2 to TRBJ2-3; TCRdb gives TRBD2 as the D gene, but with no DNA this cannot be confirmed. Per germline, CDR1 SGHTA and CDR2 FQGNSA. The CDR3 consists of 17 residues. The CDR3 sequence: CASSPGLAGGAEDTQYF.

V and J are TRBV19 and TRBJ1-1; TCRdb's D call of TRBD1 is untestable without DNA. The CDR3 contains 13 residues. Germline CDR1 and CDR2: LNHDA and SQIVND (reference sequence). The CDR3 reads CASRHEGRTEAFF.

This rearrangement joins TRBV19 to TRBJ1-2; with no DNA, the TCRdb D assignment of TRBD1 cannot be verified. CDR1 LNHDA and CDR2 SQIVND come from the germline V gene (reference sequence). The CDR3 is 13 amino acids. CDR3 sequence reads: CASTGRTFYGYTF.

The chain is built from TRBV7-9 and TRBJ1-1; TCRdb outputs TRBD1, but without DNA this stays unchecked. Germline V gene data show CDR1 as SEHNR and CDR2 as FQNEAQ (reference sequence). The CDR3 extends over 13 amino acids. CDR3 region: CASSFGAGVEAFF. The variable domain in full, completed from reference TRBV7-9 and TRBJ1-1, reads DTGVSQNPRHKITKRGQNVTFRCDPISEHNRLYWYRQTLGQGPEFLTYFQNEAQLEKSRLLSDRFSAERPKGSFSTLEIQRTEQGDSAMYLCASSFGAGVEAFFGQGTRLTVV.

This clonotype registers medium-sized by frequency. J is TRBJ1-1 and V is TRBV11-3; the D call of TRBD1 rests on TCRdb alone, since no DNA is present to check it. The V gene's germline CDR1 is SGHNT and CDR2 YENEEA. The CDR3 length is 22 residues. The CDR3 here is CASSLESLMRGKGGLMNTEAFF.

The CDR3 protein is CSARIRDYEQYF. This sequence joins TRBV29-1 and TRBJ2-7; TCRdb reports TRBD1, a call that lacks DNA to check it against. The CDR3 runs to 12 residues. Germline values: CDR1 SQVTM, CDR2 ANQGSEA.